A selection of T cell receptor beta chains follows, all from one sample in a study of T cells in Graves' hyperthyroidism and ophthalmopathy. Using its own MiXCR run on the multiplex PCR reads, TCRdb lists one record per CDR3 protein. The sample shows hundreds of thousands of distinct CDR3 sequences, around a third of them seen only once. What was sequenced was blood. Receptors originate from a woman between 40 and 55 years old with Graves' hyperthyroidism. The CDR3 runs from the conserved cysteine through the conserved F or W. The D gene is left open where the match is weak. Rows may omit the clone size; those that give it use once, few, many or a size class.

J | D | size | V | CDR3 | DNA
TRBJ2-1 | . | . | TRBV2 | CASRGGGWEQFF | TGTGCCAGCAGAGGAGGGGGCTGGGAGCAGTTCTTC
TRBJ2-7 | . | few | TRBV12-3/TRBV12-4 | CASTLWGSYEQYF | TGTGCCAGCACCCTCTGGGGTTCCTACGAGCAGTACTTC
TRBJ1-5 | . | many | TRBV24-1 | CATSDYQGTSNQPQHF | TGTGCCACCAGTGATTATCAGGGCACAAGCAATCAGCCCCAGCATTTT
TRBJ2-7 | . | many | TRBV7-9 | CASRSGRLDSYEQYF | TGTGCCAGCAGGTCGGGACGGCTTGACTCCTACGAGCAGTACTTC
TRBJ1-2 | . | . | TRBV6-6 | CASKLEAGYGYTF | TGTGCCAGCAAGTTGGAGGCCGGCTATGGCTACACCTTC
TRBJ1-5 | TRBD1 | . | TRBV28 | CASMGQGVENQPQHF | TGTGCCAGCATGGGACAGGGGGTGGAAAATCAGCCCCAGCATTTT
TRBJ2-7 | . | many | TRBV20-1 | CSARELRGDYEQYF | TGCAGTGCTAGAGAACTAAGGGGGGACTACGAGCAGTACTTC
TRBJ2-3 | . | . | TRBV7-9 | CAARHSQGDTQYF | TGTGCGGCGCGACATTCACAGGGAGATACGCAGTATTTT
TRBJ1-1 | . | few | TRBV6-5 | CASSGYAEAFF | TGTGCCAGCTCAGGGTACGCTGAAGCTTTCTTT
TRBJ2-7 | TRBD1 | . | TRBV10-3 | CAIRDRNLGTYEQYF | TGTGCCATCAGGGACAGGAACCTGGGAACCTACGAGCAGTACTTC
TRBJ2-6 | . | . | TRBV10-3 | CAISESDGANVLTF | TGTGCCATCAGTGAGTCAGATGGGGCCAACGTCCTGACTTTC
TRBJ1-5 | . | few | TRBV6-1 | CASRGDRQPQHF | TGTGCCAGCAGGGGGGATAGGCAGCCCCAGCATTTT
TRBJ1-6 | . | . | TRBV7-9 | CASSSGERGPLHF | TGTGCCAGCAGTTCCGGGGAGCGCGGACCCCTCCACTTT